A selection of T cell receptor beta chains follows, all from one sample in a study of T cells after yellow fever vaccination. In TCRdb, the 5' RACE reads were re-called with MiXCR into one record per CDR3 protein. Of 320,000 or so distinct CDR3 sequences listed, roughly 7.5% were seen once; the top ten hold approximately 15%. Specimen: PBMCs, collected 35 to 50 days after the first yellow fever vaccination. The receptors were sampled from a man aged 18-30 years who received the YFV17D yellow fever vaccine. Both conserved end residues are part of each CDR3. The order of the fields is J gene, V gene, D gene, clone size, CDR3 protein, CDR3 DNA. D genes are given only for firm matches. Clone size is given for some rows only: seen once, a few or many times, or a class if the clone is expanded.

>TRBJ1-1|TRBV5-1|-|-
CASNRPLNTEAFF
TGCGCCAGCAACAGGCCATTGAACACTGAAGCTTTCTTT
>TRBJ2-7|TRBV5-4|TRBD2|few
CASSPPGGNEQYF
TGTGCCAGCAGTCCCCCCGGGGGGAACGAGCAGTACTTC
>TRBJ2-1|TRBV20-1|-|many
CSAAGEGDEQFF
TGCAGTGCTGCCGGAGAGGGTGATGAGCAGTTCTTC
>TRBJ2-5|TRBV18|TRBD2|few
CASSPVAGNGETQYF
TGTGCCAGCTCTCCGGTAGCGGGGAACGGAGAGACCCAGTACTTC
>TRBJ2-1|TRBV4-2|TRBD2|-
CASSQVSGNGEQFF
TGTGCCAGCAGCCAGGTTAGCGGGAACGGGGAGCAGTTCTTC
>TRBJ2-1|TRBV30|-|few
CAWTMAGTSYNEQFF
TGTGCCTGGACTATGGCGGGCACCTCCTACAATGAGCAGTTCTTC
>TRBJ2-2|TRBV29-1|-|few
CSIRRNTGELFF
TGCAGTATAAGGCGGAACACCGGGGAGCTGTTTTTT
>TRBJ2-1|TRBV15|-|many
CATSRDPSSYNEQFF
TGTGCCACCAGCAGAGATCCAAGCTCCTACAATGAGCAGTTCTTC
>TRBJ1-1|TRBV14|-|-
CASSVGLNTEAFF
TGTGCCAGCAGCGTAGGGCTGAACACTGAAGCTTTCTTT
>TRBJ1-6|TRBV11-2|-|few
CASKWGIGRSPLHF
TGTGCCAGCAAATGGGGTATCGGACGGTCTCCCCTCCACTTT
>TRBJ1-2|TRBV6-1|TRBD1|-
CASSEGDGQGNYGYTF
TGTGCCAGCAGTGAGGGGGACGGACAGGGGAACTATGGCTACACCTTC
>TRBJ2-2|TRBV7-2|-|-
CASSSRKTNTGELFF
TGTGCCAGCAGTTCCCGGAAGACGAACACCGGGGAGCTGTTTTTT
>TRBJ2-7|TRBV7-9|-|many
CASSLVSHEQYF
TGTGCCAGCAGCCTGGTCTCTCATGAGCAGTACTTC
>TRBJ1-2|TRBV20-1|TRBD1|few
CSARVLRDSLYGYTF
TGCAGTGCTAGAGTCCTCAGGGACAGCCTCTATGGCTACACCTTC
>TRBJ2-5|TRBV20-1|TRBD2|many
CSATGGSQETQYF
TGCAGTGCTACCGGGGGGTCACAAGAGACCCAGTACTTC
>TRBJ2-7|TRBV30|-|few
CAWNVNSYEQYF
TGTGCCTGGAACGTAAACTCCTACGAGCAGTACTTC
>TRBJ2-1|TRBV5-4|-|few
CASSSESPNEQFF
TGTGCCAGCAGTTCCGAAAGTCCCAATGAGCAGTTCTTC
>TRBJ1-1|TRBV6-6|-|few
CASRNTLRTEAFF
TGTGCCAGCAGGAATACTCTAAGGACTGAAGCTTTCTTT
>TRBJ1-1|TRBV5-1|-|-
CASSLRTGRNTEAFF
TGCGCCAGCAGCTTGAGAACAGGACGAAACACTGAAGCTTTCTTT
>TRBJ2-5|TRBV7-2|-|many
CASSSSRITRTQYF
TGTGCCAGCAGCTCTTCCCGGATCACAAGGACCCAGTACTTC
>TRBJ1-3|TRBV30|-|few
CAWSVAGANTIYF
TGTGCCTGGAGTGTAGCAGGGGCAAACACCATATATTTT
>TRBJ1-5|TRBV19|-|-
CASTPWPRTSNQPQHF
TGTGCCAGTACCCCTTGGCCTCGGACGAGCAATCAGCCCCAGCATTTT
>TRBJ2-7|TRBV12-3/TRBV12-4|TRBD2|many
CASSLGPGLAGDYEQYF
TGTGCCAGCAGTTTGGGACCGGGACTAGCGGGAGACTACGAGCAGTACTTC
>TRBJ2-3|TRBV11-2|TRBD2|-
CASSREEVSGGTDTQYF
TGTGCCAGCAGCCGTGAAGAAGTTAGCGGGGGGACAGATACGCAGTATTTT
>TRBJ2-5|TRBV5-1|TRBD2|few
CASSLYGGGAETQYF
TGCGCCAGCAGCTTGTACGGCGGGGGGGCTGAGACCCAGTACTTC
>TRBJ1-4|TRBV5-1|-|-
CASSLAEGGDEKLFF
TGCGCCAGCAGCTTGGCCGAGGGGGGCGATGAAAAACTGTTTTTT
>TRBJ2-5|TRBV6-1|-|-
CASRVAGGGSSETQYF
TGTGCCAGCAGAGTCGCCGGCGGGGGCTCCTCGGAGACCCAGTACTTC
>TRBJ2-2|TRBV4-3|TRBD2|-
CASSQGSGVVTGELFF
TGCGCCAGCAGCCAAGGTAGCGGGGTTGTCACCGGGGAGCTGTTTTTT
>TRBJ1-2|TRBV2|-|-
CASSQPVYGYTF
TGTGCCAGCTCTCAGCCTGTCTATGGCTACACCTTC
>TRBJ1-5|TRBV28|TRBD1|many
CASSLEGQQPQHF
TGTGCCAGCAGCTTAGAGGGACAGCAGCCCCAGCATTTT
>TRBJ1-1|TRBV7-9|-|few
CASSADSRGNTEAFF
TGTGCCAGCAGCGCGGATTCCAGGGGGAACACTGAAGCTTTCTTT
>TRBJ2-3|TRBV20-1|-|-
CSAIWTITDTQYF
TGCAGTGCCATATGGACTATAACAGATACGCAGTATTTT
>TRBJ2-3|TRBV28|-|many
CASSLPSTDTQYF
TGTGCCAGCAGTTTGCCGAGCACAGATACGCAGTATTTT
>TRBJ2-1|TRBV7-3|TRBD1|-
CASSLEGTGGNEQFF
TGTGCCAGCAGCTTAGAGGGGACAGGGGGCAATGAGCAGTTCTTC
>TRBJ2-3|TRBV11-1|TRBD1|few
CASSLTGQGALYADTQYF
TGTGCCAGCAGCTTAACCGGACAGGGGGCGTTATACGCAGATACGCAGTATTTT
>TRBJ2-2|TRBV4-3|-|few
CASSQPPTGQNTGELFF
TGCGCCAGCAGCCAACCTCCGACGGGTCAGAACACCGGGGAGCTGTTTTTT
>TRBJ1-4|TRBV4-2|-|-
CASSPKGNEKLFF
TGTGCCAGCAGCCCAAAGGGGAATGAAAAACTGTTTTTT
>TRBJ1-6|TRBV7-3|-|many
CASSLLRANSPLHF
TGTGCCAGCAGCTTACTCAGGGCAAATTCACCCCTCCACTTT
>TRBJ1-2|TRBV5-1|TRBD1|-
CASFGDRDRVPYGYTF
TGCGCCAGCTTCGGGGACCGGGACAGGGTCCCCTATGGCTACACCTTC
>TRBJ2-3|TRBV2|TRBD1|few
CASSGGQGGTDTQYF
TGTGCCAGCAGCGGAGGACAGGGAGGCACAGATACGCAGTATTTT
>TRBJ1-2|TRBV12-3/TRBV12-4|-|-
CASSSGTLNYGYTF
TGTGCCAGCAGTTCCGGGACGTTAAACTATGGCTACACCTTC
>TRBJ2-5|TRBV7-6|-|few
CASSRDTAQETQYF
TGTGCCAGCAGCCGTGACACTGCTCAGGAGACCCAGTACTTC
>TRBJ2-6|TRBV2|-|few
CASRQGGLSGANVLTF
TGTGCCAGCAGACAGGGGGGGCTCTCTGGGGCCAACGTCCTGACTTTC
>TRBJ1-5|TRBV12-3/TRBV12-4|-|-
CASSPSSNRPQHF
TGTGCCAGCAGCCCAAGTAGCAATCGGCCCCAGCATTTT
>TRBJ2-5|TRBV9|TRBD2|-
CASSPRAGEGQETQYF
TGTGCCAGCAGCCCAAGGGCGGGGGAGGGTCAAGAGACCCAGTACTTC
>TRBJ2-1|TRBV5-1|-|-
CASRRVSSYNEQFF
TGCGCCAGCAGAAGGGTGAGCTCCTACAATGAGCAGTTCTTC
>TRBJ2-1|TRBV15|-|few
CATSRDGAGASSYNEQFF
TGTGCCACCAGCAGAGATGGGGCAGGGGCGTCTTCCTACAATGAGCAGTTCTTC
>TRBJ2-2|TRBV5-1|TRBD2|few
CASSLGQRENTGELFF
TGCGCCAGCAGCTTGGGGCAGCGGGAAAACACCGGGGAGCTGTTTTTT
>TRBJ1-5|TRBV6-6|TRBD1|few
CASSIQGDQPQHF
TGTGCCAGCAGTATACAGGGGGATCAGCCCCAGCATTTT